The 22 T cell receptor beta chains below all came from one sample that was sequenced in a study of T-cell memory formation after mild COVID-19. In TCRdb, the 5' RACE reads were re-called with MiXCR into one record per CDR3 protein. The table has 220,000 or so distinct CDR3 sequences, around 9.5% seen once. Sequenced: PBMCs or a T cell subset sorted from them (not recorded which). The receptor source for this set is a man aged 18 to 29 who had mild COVID-19 (a few samples of this study predate the infection). Cell type and time point are not known.

This clonotype came up a few times. The rearrangement uses TRBV6-5 and TRBJ2-5; D call uncertain. The CDR3 has 12 residues. Trimming stripped 6 bases from V and 2 bases from J, with 7 bases between. Germline V lookup: CDR1 MNHEY, CDR2 SVGAGI. CDR3 bases: TGTGCCAGCAGACGGAGTCAAGAGACCCAGTACTTC. It yields the protein CASRRSQETQYF.

This clonotype was observed a few times. As DNA, the CDR3 is TGTGCCAGCAGTTTAGCGCGTATATGGATGAACACTGAAGCTTTCTTT. This encodes CASSLARIWMNTEAFF. V usage is TRBV12-3 or TRBV12-4 and J usage is TRBJ1-1; D not certain. The CDR3 is 16 residues long. The V end was cut by 0 bases, the J end by 0 bases, with 11 bases between.

This clonotype occurred many times. V is TRBV18 and J is TRBJ2-7; 8 bases map to TRBD2. Losses at the gene ends were 6 bases for V and 6 bases for J; bases not matched to a gene: 7. The CDR3 is 13 residues long. CDR1 KGHSH and CDR2 LQKENI come from the germline V gene. CDR3 loop: CASSAVAGREQYV. The DNA of the CDR3 is TGTGCCAGCTCTGCGGTAGCGGGGCGCGAGCAGTACGTC.

The chain uses TRBV28 and TRBJ2-7; possible D gene TRBD1, 6 bases. Germline V gene data show CDR1 as MDHEN and CDR2 as SYDVKM. V dropped 10 bases and J dropped 7 bases, with 17 bases sitting between them. CDR3 length: 12 amino acids. The CDR3 loop is CATHRALGEQYV. The CDR3 nucleotides read TGTGCCACCCACAGGGCCCTGGGGGAGCAGTACGTC.

This clonotype was recorded once. The chain combines TRBV4-2 with TRBJ2-5, with D tentatively TRBD2 (6 bases). The CDR3 is made up of 16 amino acids. V shed 3 bases and J shed 1 base, with 15 bases lying between them. CDR1 is LGHNA, CDR2 YNFKEQ, per germline. The CDR3 reads CASSQQPAGFQETQYF. The DNA for the CDR3 is TGTGCCAGCAGCCAGCAGCCCGCGGGATTCCAAGAGACCCAGTACTTC.

The sample holds many counts of this clonotype. The chain joins TRBV20-1 to TRBJ2-5; 8 bases match TRBD2. V gave up 4 bases and J gave up 2 bases; unmatched junction bases: 6. This CDR3 region has 14 residues. The germline V gene has CDR1 DFQATT and CDR2 SNEGSKA (reference sequence). CDR3 sequence reads: CSATRLALQETQYF. CDR3 coding DNA: TGCAGTGCTACCCGACTAGCGCTTCAAGAGACCCAGTACTTC.

This clonotype was observed a few times. The genes are TRBV29-1 and TRBJ2-5; D uncertain. CDR3 length: 13 residues. The V gene's germline CDR1 is SQVTM and CDR2 ANQGSEA. V lost 5 bases, J lost 1 base, and 11 bases lay in between. The CDR3 DNA is TGCAGCGTTCTTAGGACCCTCCAAGAGACCCAGTACTTC. It translates to CSVLRTLQETQYF.

V is TRBV7-9 and J is TRBJ1-1, with D possibly TRBD1 on 6 matching bases. The germline gives CDR1 SEHNR, CDR2 FQNEAQ (reference sequence). V lost 5 bases and J 10 bases, leaving 23 bases between the germline ends. The CDR3 extends over 15 amino acids. For the CDR3, the DNA is TGTGCCAGCAGCACCGAAGGGGGGCAGGGGTGGGGAGCTTTCTTT. Its translation: CASSTEGGQGWGAFF. Full variable domain (outside the CDR3, taken from reference TRBV7-9 and TRBJ1-1): DTGVSQNPRHKITKRGQNVTFRCDPISEHNRLYWYRQTLGQGPEFLTYFQNEAQLEKSRLLSDRFSAERPKGSFSTLEIQRTEQGDSAMYLCASSTEGGQGWGAFFGQGTRLTVV.

This chain joins TRBV2 and TRBJ2-2; D is unclear. This CDR3 comprises 16 residues. CDR1 SNHLY and CDR2 FYNNEI come from the germline V gene. V shed 4 bases and J shed 0 bases, with 12 bases lying between them. CDR3: CASSALSVSNTGELFF. The CDR3 bases are TGTGCCAGCAGTGCCCTTTCGGTTTCGAACACCGGGGAGCTGTTTTTT. Full variable domain (rest looked up from reference TRBV2 and TRBJ2-2): EPEVTQTPSHQVTQMGQEVILRCVPISNHLYFYWYRQILGQKVEFLVSFYNNEISEKSEIFDDQFSVERPDGSNFTLKIRSTKLEDSAMYFCASSALSVSNTGELFFGEGSRLTVL.

V and J are TRBV12-3 or TRBV12-4 and TRBJ1-6; TRBD1 matches at 9 bases. V trimming: 5 bases; J trimming: 7 bases; junction bases outside the gene matches: 6. The CDR3 is 15 amino acids. The CDR3 sequence is CASSLRTGANSPLHF. In DNA form, the CDR3 reads TGTGCCAGCAGTCTGAGGACAGGGGCGAATTCACCCCTCCACTTT.

V gene TRBV7-2 combines with J gene TRBJ1-1; D unclear. The CDR3 length is 13 residues. The V and J ends lost 5 bases and 3 bases respectively, with 10 bases between them. Germline-derived CDR1 and CDR2 are SGHTA and FQGNSA. CDR3 amino acids: CASSQRLDTEAFF. The CDR3 DNA follows: TGTGCCAGCAGCCAAAGATTAGACACTGAAGCTTTCTTT.

There are a few counts of this clonotype. The J gene is TRBJ1-1, the V gene TRBV3-1; D is uncertain. The germline gives CDR1 LGHDT, CDR2 YNNKEL (reference sequence). Deletions cut 4 bases from V and 0 bases from J, with 9 bases between. The CDR3 extends over 14 amino acids. CDR3 amino acids: CASSRGGVNTEAFF. For the CDR3, the DNA is TGTGCCAGCAGCCGTGGTGGCGTGAACACTGAAGCTTTCTTT.

The CDR3 sequence: CASSSSGFEKLFF. In nucleotides, the CDR3 is TGTGCCAGCAGTTCGTCCGGGTTTGAAAAACTGTTTTTT. The J gene is TRBJ1-4, the V gene TRBV12-3 or TRBV12-4; the D is unclear. The CDR3 covers 13 residues. Trimming took off 4 bases at V and 7 bases at J, with 10 bases between the two ends.

Ten or more counts support this clonotype. The V and J genes are TRBV18 and TRBJ2-6; weak D call: TRBD1 (6 bases). Per the germline V gene, CDR1 is KGHSH and CDR2 is LQKENI. V gave up 8 bases and J gave up 0 bases, with 11 bases separating them. The CDR3 consists of 15 residues. CDR3 sequence: CASNRASSGANVLTF. The CDR3 DNA reads as TGTGCCAGCAACAGGGCTAGCTCTGGGGCCAACGTCCTGACTTTC.

The V gene is TRBV6-6, the J gene TRBJ1-2, with D possibly being TRBD1 (5 bases). CDR1 is MNHNY and CDR2 is SVGAGI in the germline V gene (reference sequence). V was cut by 6 bases and J by 3 bases, with 17 bases left in between. This CDR3 contains 15 residues. CDR3 DNA sequence: TGTGCCAGCAGACCGGGACGCCGAGGGGACTATGGCTACACCTTC. This sequence encodes CASRPGRRGDYGYTF.

This sequence joins TRBV6-5 and TRBJ2-1, with 9 bases lining up with TRBD1. The CDR3 has 15 residues. With V trimmed by 4 bases and J by 4 bases, 5 bases remained unmatched. Germline V lookup: CDR1 MNHEY, CDR2 SVGAGI. The CDR3 DNA follows: TGTGCCAGCAGTTCCACAGGGGGCGCTTACAATGAGCAGTTCTTC. This encodes CASSSTGGAYNEQFF.

This chain links TRBV25-1 with TRBJ1-1, with 9 bases that match TRBD1. The V gene's germline CDR1 is MGHDK and CDR2 SYGVNS. The ends lost 8 bases at V and 4 bases at J; junction bases unmatched: 5. The CDR3 runs 13 residues. CDR3 sequence reads: CASLGTGSTEAFF. The CDR3 DNA reads as TGTGCCAGCCTCGGGACAGGGAGCACTGAAGCTTTCTTT.

This clonotype occurred a few times. The chain links TRBV5-5 to TRBJ2-5; D not resolved. V lost 1 base to trimming and J lost 1 base, with 11 bases between them. The CDR3 has 15 residues. Germline values: CDR1 SGHKS, CDR2 YYEKEE (reference sequence). The CDR3 loop reads CASSLWSAAQETQYF. The CDR3 bases are TGTGCCAGCAGCTTGTGGTCGGCAGCCCAAGAGACCCAGTACTTC.

This clonotype was recorded at least ten times. The chain recombines TRBV18 with TRBJ2-1, with D uncertain. V was trimmed by 3 bases and J by 5 bases, leaving 8 bases between them. Germline assignment: CDR1 KGHSH and CDR2 LQKENI. The CDR3 runs 13 residues. The CDR3 loop is CASSPTQNNEQFF. The CDR3 DNA reads TGTGCCAGCTCACCCACACAGAACAATGAGCAGTTCTTC.

The CDR3, as DNA: TGCGCCAGCAGCGGGAGGTTGGGGGACACTGAAGCTTTCTTT. Translating it yields CASSGRLGDTEAFF. The gene calls are TRBV5-1 and TRBJ1-1, with D possibly TRBD1 on 5 matching bases. The germline gives CDR1 SGHRS, CDR2 YFSETQ. This CDR3 contains 14 residues. The ends were cut back, 4 bases at V and 3 bases at J, with 13 bases in the middle.

This clonotype has ten or more counts. V usage is TRBV6-5 and J usage is TRBJ2-7; TRBD2 is a possible D gene (6 bases). There are 15 residues in the CDR3. CDR1 is MNHEY, CDR2 SVGAGI, per germline. V gave up 6 bases and J gave up 4 bases, with 19 bases separating them. Here the CDR3 reads CASSQEGLGQYEQYF. The CDR3 bases are TGTGCCAGCAGCCAGGAGGGCCTGGGCCAATACGAGCAGTACTTC.

This clonotype has only a few counts. The chain employs TRBV7-9 and TRBJ1-2; D unresolved. Germline-derived CDR1 and CDR2 are SEHNR and FQNEAQ (reference sequence). The CDR3 extends over 15 amino acids. Trimming stripped 1 base from V and 1 base from J, with 10 bases between. The CDR3 DNA is TGTGCCAGCAGCTTAGACTGGGTCCTTAACTATGGCTACACCTTC. It codes for CASSLDWVLNYGYTF.